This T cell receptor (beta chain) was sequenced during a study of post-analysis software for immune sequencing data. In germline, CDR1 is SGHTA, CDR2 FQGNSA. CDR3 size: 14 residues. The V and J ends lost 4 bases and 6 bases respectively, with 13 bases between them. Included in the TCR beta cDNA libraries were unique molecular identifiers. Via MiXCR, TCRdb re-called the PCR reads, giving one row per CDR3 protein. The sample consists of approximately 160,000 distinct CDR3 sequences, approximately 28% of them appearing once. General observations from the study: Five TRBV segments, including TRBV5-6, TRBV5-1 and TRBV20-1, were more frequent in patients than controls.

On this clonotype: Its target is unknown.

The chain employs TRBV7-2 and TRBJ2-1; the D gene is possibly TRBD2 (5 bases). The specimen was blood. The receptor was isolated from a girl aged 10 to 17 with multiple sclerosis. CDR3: CASSWSAEANEQFF. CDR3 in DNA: TGTGCCAGCAGCTGGTCGGCGGAGGCCAATGAGCAGTTCTTC.